The 29 T cell receptor beta chains listed next were all sequenced from one sample in a study of cytomegalovirus exposure and HLA in healthy donors (dated by TCRdb to 2016 to 2017). The library was obtained by the immunoSEQ multiplex PCR assay. A mixture of 60 forward primers for TCR Vbeta segments and 13 reverse primers for TCR Jbeta segments was used in the multiplex PCR. Sourced from immuneACCESS, this table was stored by TCRdb with only in-frame sequences that have V and J called. A share of the clones is absent; for the studies checked, an unresolved V gene accounts for under half, and the remainder has no known explanation. This sample holds approximately 160,000 clones; approximately 80% were observed only once. Together, the top ten hold roughly 4.7% of the sample. Source material: PBMCs. The receptor source for this set is a woman in her forties or fifties in good health and CMV-seropositive.

The gene calls are TRBV13 and TRBJ2-7; no definite D call. This CDR3 has 13 amino acids. Germline V CDR1 and CDR2: PRHDT, FYEKMQ (reference sequence). V was cut by 7 bases and J by 6 bases, with 16 bases left in between. CDR3 in amino acids: CASIRTPRGEQYF. The CDR3 bases are TGTGCCAGCATACGAACCCCTAGAGGCGAGCAGTACTTC. Full variable domain (outside the CDR3, taken from reference TRBV13 and TRBJ2-7): AAGVIQSPRHLIKEKRETATLKCYPIPRHDTVYWYQQGPGQDPQFLISFYEKMQSDKGSIPDRFSAQQFSDYHSELNMSSLELGDSALYFCASIRTPRGEQYFGPGTRLTVT.

The J gene is TRBJ2-3, the V gene TRBV11-2; D is unclear. Germline V gene data show CDR1 as SGHAT and CDR2 as FQNNGV. The CDR3 has 12 amino acids. V lost 4 bases to trimming and J lost 5 bases, with 7 bases between them. The CDR3 here is CASSYYGDTQYF. The CDR3 DNA reads as TGTGCCAGCAGCTACTATGGAGATACGCAGTATTTT.

CDR3 bases: TGTGCCGGGGCTGTCCCGGGTGCCTATGGCTACACCTTC. Amino acid sequence: CAGAVPGAYGYTF. V is TRBV7-9 and J is TRBJ1-2, with a tentative D call TRBD1 (5 bases). CDR1 is SEHNR, CDR2 FQNEAQ, per germline (reference sequence). The length of the CDR3 is 13 residues. Deletions cut 11 bases from V and 4 bases from J, with 17 bases between. Based on the CDR3 plus reference TRBV7-9 and TRBJ1-2, the full variable domain is DTGVSQNPRHKITKRGQNVTFRCDPISEHNRLYWYRQTLGQGPEFLTYFQNEAQLEKSRLLSDRFSAERPKGSFSTLEIQRTEQGDSAMYLCAGAVPGAYGYTFGSGTRLTVV.

The chain uses TRBV5-4 and TRBJ1-2; 8 positions match TRBD1. The CDR3 totals 15 residues. Germline CDR1 and CDR2: SGHNT and YYREEE (reference sequence). Trimming removed 2 bases from V and 7 bases from J; junction bases left unmatched: 10. In nucleotides, the CDR3 is TGTGCCAGCAGCTTCTCAAAAGGACAGGGCTCTGGCTACACCTTC. It is translated as CASSFSKGQGSGYTF.

J is TRBJ1-5 and V is TRBV10-3, with D possibly matching TRBD1 (6 bases). The germline V gene has CDR1 ENHRY and CDR2 SYGVKD. Trimming removed 6 bases at V and 2 bases at J, with 8 bases between. CDR3 length: 13 amino acids. As DNA, the CDR3 is TGTGCCATCAGACAGGGCGGCAATCAGCCCCAGCATTTT. Translated: CAIRQGGNQPQHF.

The chain uses TRBV28 and TRBJ2-7; the match to TRBD1 covers 8 bases. CDR3 size: 15 residues. Germline CDR1 reads MDHEN; CDR2 reads SYDVKM. V trimming: 2 bases; J trimming: 6 bases; junction bases outside the gene matches: 9. The CDR3 nucleotides read TGTGCCAGCAGTTTAGGGACAGGCCCGGGGAGCGAGCAGTACTTC. Its protein product is CASSLGTGPGSEQYF. The full variable domain, completed using reference TRBV28 and TRBJ2-7, is DVKVTQSSRYLVKRTGEKVFLECVQDMDHENMFWYRQDPGLGLRLIYFSYDVKMKEKGDIPEGYSVSREKKERFSLILESASTNQTSMYLCASSLGTGPGSEQYFGPGTRLTVT.

This clone was seen a single time. This rearrangement joins TRBV10-3 to TRBJ1-6; 9 bases agree with TRBD1. CDR1 and CDR2 (germline): ENHRY, SYGVKD. CDR3 size: 16 residues. V lost 0 bases to trimming and J lost 8 bases; unmatched junction nucleotides: 5. The CDR3 protein is CAISESAGQGDSPLHF. The CDR3 DNA follows: TGTGCCATCAGTGAGTCGGCGGGACAGGGAGATTCACCCCTCCACTTT.

The chain uses TRBV29-1 and TRBJ2-5; TRBD1 matches at 8 bases. Trimming at V came to 8 bases and at J to 2 bases, leaving 4 bases not matched to a gene. The CDR3 is 12 residues long. CDR1 is SQVTM and CDR2 is ANQGSEA in the germline V gene. The CDR3, as DNA: TGCAGCACAGGACAGGGACAAGAGACCCAGTACTTC. Its protein product is CSTGQGQETQYF.

J is TRBJ1-1 and V is TRBV19; tentatively, D is TRBD1 (6 bases). The CDR3 is 14 amino acids. The germline V and J ends were trimmed by 5 bases and 1 base, with 11 bases remaining between them. Looked up from germline, CDR1 is LNHDA and CDR2 is SQIVND (reference sequence). The CDR3 sequence is CASSQQGWNTEAFF. The CDR3, as DNA: TGTGCCAGTAGTCAACAGGGATGGAACACTGAAGCTTTCTTT.

This clone has more than one count but fewer than ten. The chain carries TRBV7-2 and TRBJ2-1; 12 bases match TRBD2. Germline CDR1 and CDR2: SGHTA and FQGNSA. J was trimmed by 5 bases and V by 6 bases; bases with no gene match: 5. This CDR3 region has 15 residues. DNA for the CDR3: TGTGCCAGCAGTCCGACTAGCGGGAGTAACAATGAGCAGTTCTTC. Protein: CASSPTSGSNNEQFF.

The V and J genes are TRBV29-1 and TRBJ1-5; TRBD1 matches 7 bases. The CDR3 length is 12 residues. Germline lookup yields CDR1 SQVTM and CDR2 ANQGSEA. V lost 6 bases to trimming and J lost 5 bases; unmatched junction nucleotides: 4. In DNA, the CDR3 is TGCAGCGTGAGACAGGGCGATCAGCCCCAGCATTTT. Its translation is CSVRQGDQPQHF.

The chain employs TRBV19 and TRBJ2-3; 7 bases agree with TRBD2. Germline CDR1 LNHDA, CDR2 SQIVND (reference sequence). Trimming cost V 0 bases and J 4 bases; bases outside gene matches: 4. There are 15 residues in the CDR3. The CDR3 sequence: CASSIEREWADTQYF. The CDR3 coding sequence is TGTGCCAGTAGTATAGAGCGGGAGTGGGCAGATACGCAGTATTTT.

The chain links TRBV5-4 to TRBJ1-1, with a possible D match to TRBD1 (5 bases). The CDR3 has 16 residues. CDR1 and CDR2 (germline): SGHNT, YYREEE (reference sequence). Deletions cut 0 bases from V and 5 bases from J, with 17 bases between. The CDR3 sequence is CASSLGPLKKGTEAFF. CDR3 DNA sequence: TGTGCCAGCAGCTTGGGTCCTCTGAAGAAGGGGACTGAAGCTTTCTTT.

The CDR3 DNA reads TGTGCCAGCAGCCAACGGGGGGCGTTTAGCACAGATACGCAGTATTTT. As protein: CASSQRGAFSTDTQYF. The gene calls are TRBV9 and TRBJ2-3, with D perhaps matching TRBD2 (7 bases). The V end was cut by 4 bases, the J end by 0 bases, with 15 bases between. The CDR3 length is 16 residues. Per the germline V gene, CDR1 is SGDLS and CDR2 is YYNGEE.

This clone was seen once. The rearrangement joins TRBV7-8 to TRBJ1-5; TRBD1 might be the D (6 bases). The CDR3 has 17 residues. The V gene lost 5 bases and the J gene lost 3 bases, with 20 bases spanning the gap. Per germline, CDR1 SGHVS and CDR2 FQNEAQ. CDR3: CASSRGAGGALNQPQHF. The DNA of the CDR3 is TGTGCCAGCAGCCGAGGGGCGGGGGGCGCACTCAATCAGCCCCAGCATTTT. The entire variable domain, with the rest obtained from reference TRBV7-8 and TRBJ1-5, is as follows: GAGVSQSPRYKVAKRGQDVALRCDPISGHVSLFWYQQALGQGPEFLTYFQNEAQLDKSGLPSDRFFAERPEGSVSTLKIQRTQQEDSAVYLCASSRGAGGALNQPQHFGDGTRLSIL.

The genes are TRBV5-4 and TRBJ2-3; TRBD2 matches 9 bases. The CDR3 contains 15 residues. CDR1 and CDR2 (germline): SGHNT, YYREEE (reference sequence). Unmatched junction bases numbered 5, after V lost 2 bases and J lost 4 bases. The CDR3 region is CASSFGGGVADTQYF. CDR3 DNA sequence: TGTGCCAGCAGCTTTGGCGGGGGGGTGGCAGATACGCAGTATTTT.

The chain recombines TRBV27 with TRBJ2-7; 7 nucleotides agree with TRBD1. This CDR3 has 14 residues. Germline V gene data show CDR1 as MNHEY and CDR2 as SMNVEV (reference sequence). The V gene end was trimmed by 6 bases and the J gene end by 3 bases; junction bases not matched to a gene: 8. The CDR3 DNA sequence: TGTGCCAGCAGCCGAACGACAGGGAACTACGAGCAGTACTTC. It encodes CASSRTTGNYEQYF.

This sequence joins TRBV28 and TRBJ1-2; D might be TRBD1 (6 bases). This CDR3 spans 13 amino acids. The germline V gene has CDR1 MDHEN and CDR2 SYDVKM. Trimming removed 7 bases at V and 8 bases at J, with 17 bases between. The CDR3 DNA is TGTGCCAGCAAGGGGGGGGCTGCGGAGGGCTACACCTTC. Protein sequence: CASKGGAAEGYTF.

The chain uses TRBV7-3 and TRBJ2-2; tentatively, D is TRBD2 (6 bases). Deletions cut 7 bases from V and 4 bases from J, with 16 bases between. Germline assignment: CDR1 SGHTA and CDR2 FQGTGA. CDR3 length equals 15 residues. The DNA of the CDR3 is TGTGCCAGCAACAAGGGTCCGGGAGCCACCGGGGAGCTGTTTTTT. This sequence encodes CASNKGPGATGELFF.

The chain carries TRBV5-4 and TRBJ2-7; maybe TRBD1 (6 bases). Trimming stripped 0 bases from V and 2 bases from J, with 12 bases between. There are 15 residues in the CDR3. Germline CDR1 SGHNT, CDR2 YYREEE (reference sequence). The CDR3 region is CASSLELGQTYEQYF. The CDR3 DNA reads TGTGCCAGCAGCTTGGAGTTAGGACAGACCTACGAGCAGTACTTC.

This clone turned up a few times. V is TRBV2 and J is TRBJ2-7, with D possibly being TRBD2 (5 bases). This CDR3 region has 12 residues. The germline gives CDR1 SNHLY, CDR2 FYNNEI. V lost 7 bases to trimming and J lost 3 bases, with 10 bases between them. CDR3 sequence reads: CASTRRGYEQYF. In DNA, the CDR3 is TGTGCCAGCACTAGACGGGGCTACGAGCAGTACTTC.

The genes are TRBV6-5 and TRBJ1-4; D is perhaps TRBD1 (5 bases). This CDR3 has 15 amino acids. Trimming shortened V by 6 bases and J by 3 bases, and 14 bases separated the two germline ends. In germline, CDR1 is MNHEY, CDR2 SVGAGI. CDR3 DNA: TGTGCCAGCAGGGGGGGGGTTTTGGCTAATGAAAAACTGTTTTTT. This translates into CASRGGVLANEKLFF.

CDR3 sequence (DNA): TGTGCCAGCAGCGAGGGGGGGACAGATACGCAGTATTTT. It translates to CASSEGGTDTQYF. The rearrangement joins TRBV5-5 to TRBJ2-3, with D possibly being TRBD2 (7 bases). Trimming cost V 4 bases and J 3 bases, with 9 bases left between them. This CDR3 comprises 13 residues. Germline V lookup: CDR1 SGHKS, CDR2 YYEKEE (reference sequence).

In DNA form, the CDR3 reads TGTGCCAGCAGTTTAGTTGGGCGCGAAGAAAAACTGTTTTTT. This sequence encodes CASSLVGREEKLFF. This chain joins TRBV28 and TRBJ1-4; D ambiguous. CDR1 and CDR2 (germline): MDHEN, SYDVKM. V was trimmed by 2 bases and J by 8 bases, leaving 12 bases between them. There are 14 residues in the CDR3. Drawing the rest from reference TRBV28 and TRBJ1-4, the complete variable domain is DVKVTQSSRYLVKRTGEKVFLECVQDMDHENMFWYRQDPGLGLRLIYFSYDVKMKEKGDIPEGYSVSREKKERFSLILESASTNQTSMYLCASSLVGREEKLFFGSGTQLSVL.

CDR3: CASSYRTSGSAGDTQYF. The CDR3 nucleotides read TGCGCCAGCAGCTACCGGACTAGCGGGAGCGCCGGGGATACGCAGTATTTT. V is TRBV5-1 and J is TRBJ2-3; 13 nucleotides agree with TRBD2. Germline assignment: CDR1 SGHRS and CDR2 YFSETQ. V trimming: 3 bases; J trimming: 6 bases; junction bases outside the gene matches: 10. The CDR3 has 17 amino acids.

This chain connects TRBV5-4 to TRBJ1-2; D not resolved. This CDR3 region has 13 residues. The germline gives CDR1 SGHNT, CDR2 YYREEE (reference sequence). The germline V and J ends were trimmed by 4 bases and 2 bases, with 9 bases remaining between them. The CDR3 sequence: CASSANRNYGYTF. The CDR3 DNA reads as TGTGCCAGCAGCGCCAACCGGAACTATGGCTACACCTTC.

The genes are TRBV7-9 and TRBJ2-3; 7 bases map to TRBD1. Germline V gives CDR1 SEHNR, CDR2 FQNEAQ (reference sequence). J was trimmed by 3 bases and V by 7 bases; bases with no gene match: 7. The CDR3 length is 14 residues. As DNA, the CDR3 is TGTGCCAGCACCCCAGGGGGATCGACAGATACGCAGTATTTT. Its translation: CASTPGGSTDTQYF.

V gene TRBV5-1 combines with J gene TRBJ1-3; D unclear. The CDR3 spans 16 residues. V was pared by 4 bases and J by 0 bases, with 14 bases between. Germline V gene lookup returns CDR1 SGHRS and CDR2 YFSETQ. DNA for the CDR3: TGCGCCAGCAGCGCACAGCATCTACTCTCTGGAAACACCATATATTTT. Protein sequence: CASSAQHLLSGNTIYF.

The rearrangement uses TRBV7-8 and TRBJ2-7; 8 nucleotides line up with TRBD2. V shed 3 bases and J 7 bases; nucleotides not matched to a gene: 11. Germline V CDR1 and CDR2: SGHVS, FQNEAQ. This CDR3 is built from 15 residues. CDR3 nucleotide sequence: TGTGCCAGCAGCTTGGGGCTAGCGGGTTTTGGGGAGCAGTACTTC. Amino acids: CASSLGLAGFGEQYF. Using reference TRBV7-8 and TRBJ2-7 for the parts outside the CDR3, the full variable domain is GAGVSQSPRYKVAKRGQDVALRCDPISGHVSLFWYQQALGQGPEFLTYFQNEAQLDKSGLPSDRFFAERPEGSVSTLKIQRTQQEDSAVYLCASSLGLAGFGEQYFGPGTRLTVT.